These 32 T cell receptor beta chains were sequenced from one sample in a study of identical twins (dated by TCRdb to the mid-2010s). The method was 5' RACE. Sequencing took place on an Illumina HiSeq 2000. TCRdb trimmed the raw reads at Q25, called clones with MiXCR and kept productive beta chains. Merged by CDR3 protein, the rows form single entries marked with the most common genes and DNA. The sample data list 250,000 or so distinct CDR3 sequences, and about 8% of these were observed just once. The biggest ten clones account for 2.5% to 3.5% of the sample. The data were also submitted as part of a second study, on yellow fever vaccine responses in identical twins.

Input material: CD8+ T cells sorted from blood. These receptor sequences come from a woman in her late teens or twenties in good health.

The rearrangement links TRBV24-1 to TRBJ2-5; 12 bases match TRBD2. Germline values: CDR1 KGHDR, CDR2 SFDVKD. This CDR3 region has 14 residues. The V and J ends lost 9 bases and 2 bases, in that order; junction bases with no gene match: 3. CDR3: CATRTSGEQETQYF. Written as DNA, the CDR3 is TGTGCCACCCGGACTAGCGGGGAACAAGAGACCCAGTACTTC.

This chain joins TRBV10-2 and TRBJ2-2, with unresolved D. The CDR3 extends over 12 amino acids. V was clipped by 8 bases and J by 6 bases, with 10 bases between them. The germline gives CDR1 WSHSY, CDR2 SAAADI. The CDR3 sequence: CASLGRPGELFF. The CDR3 DNA sequence: TGCGCCAGCCTAGGCAGGCCCGGGGAGCTGTTTTTT.

This clonotype was recorded many times. The chain employs TRBV28 and TRBJ2-7; D not certain. With 4 bases removed from V and 3 bases from J, the gap between germline ends came to 13 bases. The CDR3 extends over 14 amino acids. Germline CDR1 and CDR2: MDHEN and SYDVKM. CDR3 DNA sequence: TGTGCCAGCAGTTCTGCCTCGAAGGTCTACGAGCAGTACTTC. Its protein product is CASSSASKVYEQYF.

This clonotype was found a few times. The chain employs TRBV7-2 and TRBJ2-3; TRBD2 matches at 8 bases. V trimming: 2 bases; J trimming: 1 base; junction bases outside the gene matches: 2. CDR1 and CDR2 from the germline V gene are SGHTA and FQGNSA. The CDR3 is made up of 15 amino acids. In DNA form, the CDR3 reads TGTGCCAGCAGCTTACGGGGGGGCGGCACAGATACGCAGTATTTT. It codes for CASSLRGGGTDTQYF.

This clonotype came up a few times. In DNA form, the CDR3 reads TGTGCTAGTGGATATGGAGATGGGTACGAGCAGTACTTC. It specifies CASGYGDGYEQYF. The V call is TRBV12-5, the J call TRBJ2-7; no firm D call. V lost 6 bases and J 4 bases, leaving 13 bases between the germline ends. Germline CDR1 is LGHNT and CDR2 is FRNRAP. CDR3 length: 13 residues.

The CDR3 nucleotides are TGTGCCAGCAGTTTATCCTCCTACTCCTACAATGAGCAGTTCTTC. Protein: CASSLSSYSYNEQFF. The chain combines TRBV27 with TRBJ2-1, with D unclear. V was cut by 0 bases and J by 0 bases, with 6 bases left in between. CDR3 length: 15 residues. Germline V gives CDR1 MNHEY, CDR2 SMNVEV (reference sequence).

This clonotype was detected many times. V usage is TRBV5-1 and J usage is TRBJ2-3, with 9 bases lining up with TRBD2. Per germline, CDR1 SGHRS and CDR2 YFSETQ. This CDR3 contains 16 residues. The junction had 7 bases not matched to a gene; V was cut back by 1 base and J by 4 bases. The DNA for the CDR3 is TGCGCCAGCAGCTTGAGCGGGAGGCCCCCCCCAGATACGCAGTATTTT. Its translation: CASSLSGRPPPDTQYF.

The gene calls are TRBV7-2 and TRBJ2-7, with D unresolved. Trimming took off 6 bases at V and 2 bases at J, with 8 bases between the two ends. The CDR3 is 12 residues long. Germline V gene data show CDR1 as SGHTA and CDR2 as FQGNSA. This chain's CDR3 is CASSMGPYEQYF. As DNA, the CDR3 is TGTGCCAGCAGTATGGGTCCCTACGAGCAGTACTTC.

Ten or more counts support this clonotype. This chain uses TRBV29-1 with TRBJ2-1, with a weak D call TRBD2 (6 bases). Between the trimmed V and J ends, which lost 7 bases and 7 bases, there was a span of 17 bases. The germline V gene encodes CDR1 SQVTM and CDR2 ANQGSEA. This CDR3 has 13 amino acids. The CDR3 DNA reads as TGCAGCGGCGGGACCGGGCTTAAGAATGAGCAGTTCTTC. Its protein product is CSGGTGLKNEQFF.

This clonotype was seen a few times. This sequence joins TRBV12-3 or TRBV12-4 and TRBJ2-1, with D possibly being TRBD2 (7 bases). Trimming pared 3 bases from V and 8 bases from J, leaving 11 bases between. The CDR3 covers 13 residues. CDR3 DNA sequence: TGTGCCAGCAGTTTTGGGGGGGCCCATGAGCAGTTCTTC. Protein product: CASSFGGAHEQFF.

The V call is TRBV2, the J call TRBJ2-7; weak D call: TRBD2 (5 bases). Germline loops: CDR1 SNHLY, CDR2 FYNNEI. Trimming pared 9 bases from V and 2 bases from J, leaving 17 bases between. The CDR3 sequence is 14 residues long. Written as DNA, the CDR3 is TGTGCCAGTTTGACGGGGAAGAGGCCCTACGAGCAGTACTTC. This encodes CASLTGKRPYEQYF.

The table lists this clonotype with many counts. The chain links TRBV5-1 to TRBJ2-7, with a weak D call TRBD2 (5 bases). The germline gives CDR1 SGHRS, CDR2 YFSETQ. Trimming stripped 0 bases from V and 2 bases from J, with 12 bases between. CDR3 length equals 15 residues. CDR3 bases: TGCGCCAGCAGCTTGGAAGGGCGGGCAACCTACGAGCAGTACTTC. Protein sequence: CASSLEGRATYEQYF.

The CDR3 here is CSAPGLETIGYNEQFF. CDR3 bases: TGCAGTGCCCCCGGACTGGAAACTATAGGATACAATGAGCAGTTCTTC. The rearrangement links TRBV20-1 to TRBJ2-1, with a weak D call TRBD2 (5 bases). CDR3 length equals 16 residues. V was shortened by 6 bases and J by 4 bases, with 22 bases between the two germline ends. Germline V CDR1 and CDR2: DFQATT, SNEGSKA (reference sequence).

This chain uses TRBV19 with TRBJ1-1; 8 positions match TRBD1. The V gene end was trimmed by 7 bases and the J gene end by 3 bases; junction bases not matched to a gene: 7. Per germline, CDR1 LNHDA and CDR2 SQIVND (reference sequence). The CDR3 contains 14 residues. The CDR3 sequence: CASKQGAGDTEAFF. The DNA of the CDR3 is TGTGCCAGTAAGCAGGGGGCGGGAGACACTGAAGCTTTCTTT. Drawing the rest from reference TRBV19 and TRBJ1-1, the complete variable domain is DGGITQSPKYLFRKEGQNVTLSCEQNLNHDAMYWYRQDPGQGLRLIYYSQIVNDFQKGDIAEGYSVSREKKESFPLTVTSAQKNPTAFYLCASKQGAGDTEAFFGQGTRLTVV.

This clonotype was counted at least ten times. CDR3 region: CASSWEAGFSNTEAFF. In DNA form, the CDR3 reads TGTGCCAGCAGCTGGGAGGCCGGATTCTCCAACACTGAAGCTTTCTTT. The chain is built from TRBV7-9 and TRBJ1-1; the D is unclear. Per germline, CDR1 SEHNR and CDR2 FQNEAQ (reference sequence). The CDR3 covers 16 residues. Trimming shortened V by 4 bases and J by 2 bases, and 17 bases separated the two germline ends.

This clonotype was seen repeatedly, ten times or more. The chain uses TRBV4-3 and TRBJ2-7, with 7 bases fitting TRBD1. The CDR3 spans 15 residues. Per germline, CDR1 LGHNA and CDR2 YSLEER. The V gene end was trimmed by 4 bases and the J gene end by 2 bases; junction bases not matched to a gene: 8. The CDR3 here is CASSPNRDSTYEQYF. For the CDR3, the DNA is TGCGCCAGCAGCCCAAACCGGGACAGTACCTACGAGCAGTACTTC.

The chain uses TRBV7-9 and TRBJ2-7; TRBD2 might be the D (7 bases). V was trimmed by 7 bases and J by 0 bases, leaving 19 bases between them. Germline V gives CDR1 SEHNR, CDR2 FQNEAQ (reference sequence). The CDR3 runs 16 residues. As DNA, the CDR3 is TGTGCCAGCACCCTGGGGGGGCTGGTGAGCTCCTACGAGCAGTACTTC. Encoded protein: CASTLGGLVSSYEQYF.

The gene calls are TRBV27 and TRBJ2-7, with 9 bases aligning to TRBD2. Germline values: CDR1 MNHEY, CDR2 SMNVEV (reference sequence). Trimming took 6 bases from V and 0 from J; bases not matched to a gene: 9. This CDR3 is 16 amino acids long. This chain's CDR3 is CASSSTAGGSSYEQYF. The CDR3 DNA sequence: TGTGCCAGCAGCTCCACTGCGGGGGGGAGCTCCTACGAGCAGTACTTC.

This clonotype was seen only a few times. This rearrangement joins TRBV7-9 to TRBJ2-5; D unclear. V was shortened by 5 bases and J by 5 bases, with 12 bases between the two germline ends. Germline loops: CDR1 SEHNR, CDR2 FQNEAQ (reference sequence). This CDR3 has 13 amino acids. The CDR3 nucleotides read TGTGCCAGCAGCCCCCATGTGCTGGAGACCCAGTACTTC. Translating it yields CASSPHVLETQYF. The variable domain in full, completed from reference TRBV7-9 and TRBJ2-5, reads DTGVSQNPRHKITKRGQNVTFRCDPISEHNRLYWYRQTLGQGPEFLTYFQNEAQLEKSRLLSDRFSAERPKGSFSTLEIQRTEQGDSAMYLCASSPHVLETQYFGPGTRLLVL.

The table lists this clonotype with many counts. V usage is TRBV28 and J usage is TRBJ2-5, with unresolved D. Germline CDR1 is MDHEN and CDR2 is SYDVKM. The CDR3 is 12 amino acids. Trimming shortened V by 5 bases and J by 10 bases, and 14 bases separated the two germline ends. DNA of the CDR3: TGTGCCAGCAGTCTTGACGGTGGAATCCAGTACTTC. Translated: CASSLDGGIQYF. The whole variable domain, filled in from reference TRBV28 and TRBJ2-5, reads DVKVTQSSRYLVKRTGEKVFLECVQDMDHENMFWYRQDPGLGLRLIYFSYDVKMKEKGDIPEGYSVSREKKERFSLILESASTNQTSMYLCASSLDGGIQYFGPGTRLLVL.

There are a few counts of this clonotype. V and J are TRBV28 and TRBJ1-2; the D gene is possibly TRBD1 (6 bases). The ends were cut back, 5 bases at V and 4 bases at J, with 26 bases in the middle. CDR3 length equals 18 residues. The germline V gene encodes CDR1 MDHEN and CDR2 SYDVKM. The CDR3 sequence: CASSTERVTGTVGYGYTF. In DNA form, the CDR3 reads TGTGCCAGCAGTACAGAAAGGGTGACAGGCACAGTAGGCTATGGCTACACCTTC.

This clonotype was counted only a few times. The chain links TRBV5-1 to TRBJ2-1; 10 bases align to TRBD1. Germline V CDR1 and CDR2: SGHRS, YFSETQ. V was clipped by 4 bases and J by 6 bases; unmatched bases: 10. The CDR3 length is 16 residues. This CDR3 reads CASSLNRDRGPNEQFF. For the CDR3, the DNA is TGCGCCAGCAGCCTGAACCGGGACAGGGGCCCCAATGAGCAGTTCTTC. Full variable domain (remainder filled in from reference TRBV5-1 and TRBJ2-1): KAGVTQTPRYLIKTRGQQVTLSCSPISGHRSVSWYQQTPGQGLQFLFEYFSETQRNKGNFPGRFSGRQFSNSRSEMNVSTLELGDSALYLCASSLNRDRGPNEQFFGPGTRLTVL.

The chain carries TRBV27 and TRBJ2-7; 8 positions match TRBD2. The CDR3 is 15 residues long. CDR1 is MNHEY, CDR2 SMNVEV, per germline (reference sequence). The junction had 6 bases not matched to a gene; V was cut back by 5 bases and J by 0 bases. CDR3 DNA sequence: TGTGCCAGCAGTCTTAGCGGGGTAAGCTCCTACGAGCAGTACTTC. This gives the protein CASSLSGVSSYEQYF.

This clonotype was observed a few times. The genes are TRBV6-2 or TRBV6-3 and TRBJ2-1; D gene unclear. Germline CDR1 and CDR2: MNHEY and SVGEGT. The CDR3 runs 16 residues. The V end lost 4 bases, the J end lost 4 bases, and 17 bases lay between the germline ends. CDR3 sequence (DNA): TGTGCCAGCAGTTCCAGTTTGGAGAACCGTTACAATGAGCAGTTCTTC. This codes for CASSSSLENRYNEQFF.

This chain uses TRBV11-2 with TRBJ2-3, with no clear D. The CDR3 is 12 residues long. Trimming left V 6 bases short and J 6 bases short, with 10 bases between. CDR1 is SGHAT, CDR2 FQNNGV, per germline. The CDR3, as DNA: TGTGCCAGCAGATATTCTAGGGATACGCAGTATTTT. Its protein product is CASRYSRDTQYF.

This clonotype was recorded a few times. The rearrangement joins TRBV6-5 to TRBJ1-1, with a tentative D call TRBD1 (5 bases). CDR3 length equals 17 residues. Germline V gene sequence: CDR1 MNHEY, CDR2 SVGAGI. Trimming took off 2 bases at V and 3 bases at J, with 19 bases between the two ends. The CDR3 coding sequence is TGTGCCAGCAGTTACGACCCCAGCCGGGGCAGGGACACTGAAGCTTTCTTT. This codes for CASSYDPSRGRDTEAFF.

This clonotype was picked up a small number of times. The chain employs TRBV7-3 and TRBJ2-3; 8 positions agree with TRBD2. The CDR3 runs 14 residues. Germline values: CDR1 SGHTA, CDR2 FQGTGA. Trimming at V came to 6 bases and at J to 4 bases, leaving 6 bases not matched to a gene. In DNA, the CDR3 is TGTGCCAGCAGGGCGGGGGGTGAGGCAGATACGCAGTATTTT. Amino acids: CASRAGGEADTQYF.

The rearrangement joins TRBV12-5 to TRBJ1-1, with a tentative D call TRBD1 (5 bases). The V gene's germline CDR1 is LGHNT and CDR2 FRNRAP. V lost 6 bases to trimming and J lost 8 bases, with 13 bases between them. This CDR3 region has 12 residues. This chain's CDR3 is CASGRGTAEAFF. CDR3 coding DNA: TGTGCTAGTGGCCGGGGGACGGCAGAAGCTTTCTTT.

This clonotype was seen a handful of times. The DNA for the CDR3 is TGTGCCAGCAGTGAAATCGGGGGCAATCAGCCCCAGCATTTT. It encodes CASSEIGGNQPQHF. The chain employs TRBV6-1 and TRBJ1-5, with D uncertain. The germline V gene has CDR1 MNHNS and CDR2 SASEGT. Trimming shortened V by 2 bases and J by 2 bases, and 7 bases separated the two germline ends. This CDR3 has 14 amino acids.

This clonotype has more than one count but fewer than ten. The gene calls are TRBV27 and TRBJ2-5; 7 nucleotides match TRBD1. Germline CDR1 reads MNHEY; CDR2 reads SMNVEV (reference sequence). J lost 1 base, V lost 5 bases, and 13 bases had no gene match. This CDR3 is 17 amino acids long. In DNA, the CDR3 is TGTGCCAGCAGTGTATTCCCACACAACAGGGGCCAAGAGACCCAGTACTTC. Protein: CASSVFPHNRGQETQYF.

The chain is built from TRBV2 and TRBJ2-1; 12 bases are shared with TRBD2. This CDR3 comprises 17 residues. V shed 3 bases and J 0 bases; nucleotides not matched to a gene: 3. Germline V gene sequence: CDR1 SNHLY, CDR2 FYNNEI. The CDR3 DNA reads as TGTGCCAGCAGTGAGGGGGGACTAGCGGGCTCCTACAATGAGCAGTTCTTC. The encoded protein is CASSEGGLAGSYNEQFF.

The gene calls are TRBV6-6 and TRBJ2-3; D remains unclear. The CDR3 is 13 amino acids. Germline CDR1 reads MNHNY; CDR2 reads SVGAGI (reference sequence). Deletions cut 6 bases from V and 5 bases from J, with 12 bases between. CDR3 sequence: CASSLTRGDTQYF. Written as DNA, the CDR3 is TGTGCCAGCAGCCTTACTCGAGGAGATACGCAGTATTTT.